This TCR beta chain was obtained from a study of T-cell memory formation after mild COVID-19. Germline V lookup: CDR1 SGHTA, CDR2 FQGTGA. The V end was cut by 0 bases, the J end by 7 bases, with 12 bases between. CDR3 length: 14 amino acids. In TCRdb, the 5' RACE reads were re-called with MiXCR into one record per CDR3 protein. This sample has some 260,000 distinct CDR3 sequences, with 16% found just once. Study findings and constraints: What remained unconfirmed was the SARS-CoV-2 specificity of second-wave clones peaking on day 37.

This clonotype was observed a handful of times. Antigen specificity is unknown. Input material: PBMCs or a T cell subset sorted from them (not recorded which). The TCR comes from a man aged 18 to 29 who had mild COVID-19 (a few samples of this study predate the infection). Cell type and time point are not known. The chain carries TRBV7-3 and TRBJ1-1, with a possible D match to TRBD1 (6 bases). The CDR3: CASSLTGKGGEAFF. The DNA for the CDR3 is TGTGCCAGCAGCTTAACTGGGAAAGGGGGTGAAGCTTTCTTT.